This T cell receptor beta chain was retrieved from a study of OX40 agonist ivuxolimab in advanced cancers. Overall study context: Ivuxolimab was delivered to patients intravenously every 2 weeks at doses spanning 0.01 to 10 mg/kg.

Worth noting for this clone: Its specificity is not known.

The method was immunoSEQ multiplex PCR; TCRdb's version includes in-frame clones alone and lacks a portion of them. The sample has tens of thousands of clones; about 83% are singletons. Regarding the study as a whole: Normalized T-cell clonal expansion was also low in some nonresponders.

The V end lost 0 bases, the J end lost 4 bases, and 9 bases lay between the germline ends. CDR3 length: 14 residues. Per the germline V gene, CDR1 is SGDLS and CDR2 is YYNGEE. The chain has TRBV9 and TRBJ2-3; D gene ambiguous. The source material was CD4+ or CD8+ T cells sorted from blood, sampled in a trial of the OX40 agonist ivuxolimab. This clonotype originated in an adult with an advanced solid tumor such as melanoma, head and neck, liver or kidney cancer. CDR3 nucleotide sequence: TGTGCCAGCAGCGTAGAGGGCAGTTCAGATACGCAGTATTTT. Its protein product is CASSVEGSSDTQYF.